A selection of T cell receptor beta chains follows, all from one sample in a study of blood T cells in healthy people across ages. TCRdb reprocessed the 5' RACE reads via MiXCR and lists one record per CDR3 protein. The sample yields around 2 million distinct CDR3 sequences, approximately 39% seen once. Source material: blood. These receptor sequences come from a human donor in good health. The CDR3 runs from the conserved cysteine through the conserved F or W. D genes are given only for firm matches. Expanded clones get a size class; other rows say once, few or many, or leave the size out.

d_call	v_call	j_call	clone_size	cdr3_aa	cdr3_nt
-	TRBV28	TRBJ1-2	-	CASSFANGYTF	TGTGCCAGCAGTTTTGCGAATGGCTACACCTTC
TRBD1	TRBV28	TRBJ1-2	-	CASSDLIGQGFYGYTF	TGTGCCAGCAGCGACTTAATCGGACAGGGGTTCTATGGCTACACCTTC
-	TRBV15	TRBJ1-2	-	CATSRNRDANYGYTF	TGTGCCACCAGCAGAAATCGTGACGCTAACTATGGCTACACCTTC
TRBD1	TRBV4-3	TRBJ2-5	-	CASSREAGGSGETQYF	TGCGCCAGCAGCCGCGAGGCAGGGGGCTCAGGGGAGACCCAGTACTTC
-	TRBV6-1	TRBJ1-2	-	CASSEAWGSYGYTF	TGTGCCAGCAGTGAAGCATGGGGGTCGTATGGCTACACCTTC
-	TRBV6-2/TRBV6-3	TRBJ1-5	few	CASRSDQGSNQPQHF	TGTGCCAGCAGGAGCGACCAGGGTAGCAATCAGCCCCAGCATTTT
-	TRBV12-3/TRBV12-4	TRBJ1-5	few	CASSLWSANQPQHF	TGTGCCAGCAGTTTATGGTCGGCCAATCAGCCCCAGCATTTT
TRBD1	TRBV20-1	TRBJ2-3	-	CSARDRRTGSTDTQYF	TGCAGTGCTAGAGACCGTAGGACAGGGAGCACAGATACGCAGTATTTT
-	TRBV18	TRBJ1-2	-	CASSPGPEVGDYGYTF	TGTGCCAGCTCACCGGGCCCGGAGGTGGGCGACTATGGCTACACCTTC
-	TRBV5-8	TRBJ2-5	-	CASSLGRDKQETQYF	TGTGCCAGCAGCTTGGGTAGGGACAAACAAGAGACCCAGTACTTC
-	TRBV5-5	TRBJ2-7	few	CASSLDVLDSYEQYF	TGTGCCAGCAGCTTGGATGTTCTCGACAGCTACGAGCAGTACTTC
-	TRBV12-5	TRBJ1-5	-	CASGEGGFNQPQHF	TGTGCTAGTGGTGAGGGGGGATTCAATCAGCCCCAGCATTTT
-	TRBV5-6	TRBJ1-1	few	CASSRRGAGTEAFF	TGTGCCAGCAGCCGGAGGGGCGCGGGCACTGAAGCTTTCTTT
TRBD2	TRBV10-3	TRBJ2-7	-	CAIRDYPSYEQYF	TGTGCCATTAGGGACTACCCGAGCTACGAGCAGTACTTC
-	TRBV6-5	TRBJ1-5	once	CASSHRVNQPQHF	TGTGCCAGCAGCCACAGAGTTAATCAGCCCCAGCATTTT
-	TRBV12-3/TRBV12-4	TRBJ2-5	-	CASSFRDLETQYF	TGTGCCAGCAGTTTCCGGGACCTAGAGACCCAGTACTTC
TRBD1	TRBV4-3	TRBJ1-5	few	CASSREYRGLQPQHF	TGCGCCAGCAGCCGGGAATACAGGGGTCTTCAGCCCCAGCATTTT
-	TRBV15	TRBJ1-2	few	CATSRDLTVTKYGYTF	TGTGCCACCAGCAGAGATCTGACAGTTACCAAGTATGGCTACACCTTC
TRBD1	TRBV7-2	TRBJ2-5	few	CASSYDPPGQGKETQYF	TGTGCCAGCAGCTACGATCCCCCGGGACAGGGAAAAGAGACCCAGTACTTC
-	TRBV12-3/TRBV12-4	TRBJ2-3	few	CASTPGDTQYF	TGTGCCAGCACCCCTGGAGATACGCAGTATTTT
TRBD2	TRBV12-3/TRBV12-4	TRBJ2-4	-	CASSPGTSGGAAKNIQYF	TGTGCCAGCAGTCCCGGGACTAGCGGGGGGGCAGCCAAAAACATTCAGTACTTC
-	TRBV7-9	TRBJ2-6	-	CASSTRVAGADILTF	TGTGCCAGCAGCACCAGGGTAGCTGGGGCCGACATCCTGACTTTC
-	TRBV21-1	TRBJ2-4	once	CASSRNRGVNIQYF	TGTGCCAGCAGCAGGAACCGGGGGGTGAACATTCAGTACTTC
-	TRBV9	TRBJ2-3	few	CASSSQLGGTDTQYF	TGTGCCAGCAGCTCCCAGTTAGGAGGCACAGATACGCAGTATTTT
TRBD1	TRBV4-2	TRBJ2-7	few	CASSQDRSAGGYEQYF	TGTGCCAGCAGCCAAGATAGGTCGGCAGGGGGATACGAGCAGTACTTC
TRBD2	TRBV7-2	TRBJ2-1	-	CASSRTSGAQLLSSYNEQFF	TGTGCCAGCAGCCGAACTAGCGGGGCCCAACTGCTGAGCTCCTACAATGAGCAGTTCTTC
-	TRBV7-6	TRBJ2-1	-	CASNNGGVLSSYNEQFF	TGTGCCAGCAATAACGGGGGCGTCCTGAGCTCCTACAATGAGCAGTTCTTC
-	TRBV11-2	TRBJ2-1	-	CASSPPTAYSNYNEQFF	TGTGCCAGCAGCCCCCCCACTGCCTATTCAAATTACAATGAGCAGTTCTTC
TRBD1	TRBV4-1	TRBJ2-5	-	CASSQGGQGWETQYF	TGCGCCAGCAGCCAAGGGGGACAGGGGTGGGAGACCCAGTACTTC
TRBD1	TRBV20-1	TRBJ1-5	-	CSARDHGGQGDSNQPQHF	TGCAGTGCTAGAGATCACGGTGGACAGGGGGATAGCAATCAGCCCCAGCATTTT
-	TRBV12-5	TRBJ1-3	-	CASGLAGPRPTIYF	TGTGCTAGTGGTTTGGCGGGCCCTCGACCCACCATATATTTT
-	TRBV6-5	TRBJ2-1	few	CASSYIGGIVHNEQFF	TGTGCCAGCAGTTACATTGGGGGGATTGTTCACAATGAGCAGTTCTTC
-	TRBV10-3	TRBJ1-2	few	CAISDGTGRGNYGYTF	TGTGCCATCAGTGACGGGACCGGTCGGGGAAACTATGGCTACACCTTC
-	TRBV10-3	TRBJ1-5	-	CAVSAGRPAEQPQHF	TGTGCCGTCAGTGCGGGCCGCCCAGCGGAGCAGCCCCAGCATTTT
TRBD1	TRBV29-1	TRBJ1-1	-	CSVGQPNTEAFF	TGCAGCGTGGGACAGCCGAACACTGAAGCTTTCTTT
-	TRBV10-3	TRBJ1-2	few	CAISVGSAEGYTF	TGTGCCATCAGTGTAGGCTCAGCAGAGGGCTACACCTTC
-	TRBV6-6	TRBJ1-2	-	CASSSGGNSIHGYTF	TGTGCCAGCAGTTCCGGTGGCAATTCGATACATGGCTACACCTTC
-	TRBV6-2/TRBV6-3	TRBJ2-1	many	CASSTRLAAEQFF	TGTGCCAGCAGTACAAGGTTAGCGGCTGAGCAGTTCTTC
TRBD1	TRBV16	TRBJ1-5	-	CASSQGQGLVQPQHF	TGTGCCAGCAGCCAAGGACAGGGGCTTGTTCAGCCCCAGCATTTT
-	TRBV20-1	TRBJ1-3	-	CSARVGGPGNTIYF	TGCAGTGCTAGAGTTGGGGGGCCAGGAAACACCATATATTTT
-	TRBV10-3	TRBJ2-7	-	CAISEGVKDEQYF	TGTGCCATCAGTGAAGGGGTGAAGGACGAGCAGTACTTC
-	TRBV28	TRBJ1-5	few	CAGQTGAGNQPQHF	TGTGCCGGACAGACCGGGGCGGGCAATCAGCCCCAGCATTTT
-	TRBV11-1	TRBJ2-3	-	CASEPLGSTDTQYF	TGTGCCAGCGAACCCCTGGGAAGCACAGATACGCAGTATTTT
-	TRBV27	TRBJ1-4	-	CASSYSLNEKLFF	TGTGCCAGCAGTTATAGTTTAAATGAAAAACTGTTTTTT
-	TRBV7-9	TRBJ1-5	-	CASSLATSNQPQHF	TGTGCCAGCAGCTTAGCGACCAGCAATCAGCCCCAGCATTTT
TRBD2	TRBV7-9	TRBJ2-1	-	CASSLPSGTSNYNEQFF	TGTGCCAGCAGCCTTCCATCCGGGACTAGTAACTACAATGAGCAGTTCTTC
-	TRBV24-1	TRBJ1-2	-	CAISGGGSRGYTF	TGTGCCATCAGTGGTGGGGGATCAAGGGGCTACACCTTC
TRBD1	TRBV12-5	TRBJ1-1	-	CASGLVRFVGQRISNTEAFF	TGTGCTAGTGGTTTGGTACGCTTTGTGGGACAGAGGATTTCGAACACTGAAGCTTTCTTT
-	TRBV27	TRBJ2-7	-	CASSPGWASGYIF	TGTGCCAGCAGTCCAGGGTGGGCGAGTGGCTACATCTTC
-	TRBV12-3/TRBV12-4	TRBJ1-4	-	CASSLSGDGEKLFF	TGTGCCAGCAGTTTATCAGGGGACGGCGAAAAACTGTTTTTT
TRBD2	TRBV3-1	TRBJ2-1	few	CASSQTSGGANNEQFF	TGTGCCAGCAGCCAAACTAGCGGGGGAGCTAACAATGAGCAGTTCTTC
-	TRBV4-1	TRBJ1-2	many	CASSQEGQGDGYTF	TGCGCCAGCAGCCAAGAGGGGCAGGGAGATGGCTACACCTTC
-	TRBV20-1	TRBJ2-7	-	CSARDSGTPYEQYF	TGCAGTGCTAGAGATTCCGGGACACCCTACGAGCAGTACTTC
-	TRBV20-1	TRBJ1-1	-	CSARDGVAGNTEAFF	TGCAGTGCTAGAGATGGGGTGGCAGGGAACACTGAAGCTTTCTTT
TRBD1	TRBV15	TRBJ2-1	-	CATSRGAGTGKIYNEQFF	TGTGCCACCAGCAGAGGGGCCGGGACAGGGAAAATCTACAATGAGCAGTTCTTC